This T cell receptor (beta chain) was found in a study of OX40 agonist ivuxolimab in advanced cancers. With baseline, cycle 4 day 1, and cycle 7 day 1 as timepoints, blood was sampled. This clone was observed a single time. Its specificity is unknown. Some clones are missing from TCRdb's copy, which holds only in-frame ones; the method was immunoSEQ multiplex PCR. The repertoire consists of 55,000 to 65,000 clones, with about nine tenths occurring once and the leading ten covering approximately 2%. Study-wide results and limits: At 0.1 to 3.0 mg/kg and by week 6, clonal expansion occurred in CD4+ and CD8+ blood T cells.

This CDR3 contains 18 residues. Looked up from germline, CDR1 is SGDLS and CDR2 is YYNGEE. Trimming removed 3 bases from V and 2 bases from J, with 20 bases in between. The source of this sequence is an adult with an advanced solid tumor such as melanoma, head and neck, liver or kidney cancer. This material consisted of CD4+ or CD8+ T cells sorted from blood, taken in a trial of the OX40 agonist ivuxolimab. The V and J genes are TRBV9 and TRBJ2-2; a weak D match, TRBD2 (6 bases). CDR3 sequence reads: CASSDPREDADNTGELFF. The CDR3 bases are TGTGCCAGCAGCGACCCCAGGGAGGACGCGGACAACACCGGGGAGCTGTTTTTT.